This T cell receptor beta chain is drawn from a study of response to subunit inactivated influenza vaccine. This clonotype was seen more than once but under ten times. Its antigen remains unknown. CDR3 length: 15 amino acids. Trimming at V came to 2 bases and at J to 8 bases, leaving 7 bases not matched to a gene. The germline V gene encodes CDR1 SGDLS and CDR2 YYNGEE. Study results and caveats: Each seasonal influenza vaccination, the authors suggested, recruits few new T cells.

TCRdb fed the RT-PCR reads into MiXCR, producing one record per CDR3 protein. The sample contains 530,000 or so distinct CDR3 sequences, 12% of which appear only once. This TCR was sampled from a man in his fifties or sixties who received an inactivated influenza vaccine. This sample comprised PBMCs from blood, obtained on the day of vaccination. The chain is built from TRBV9 and TRBJ2-2; 9 positions match TRBD2. The CDR3 loop reads CASSVGGRASGELFF. The CDR3 DNA is TGTGCCAGCAGCGTGGGCGGGAGGGCCTCTGGGGAGCTGTTTTTT.